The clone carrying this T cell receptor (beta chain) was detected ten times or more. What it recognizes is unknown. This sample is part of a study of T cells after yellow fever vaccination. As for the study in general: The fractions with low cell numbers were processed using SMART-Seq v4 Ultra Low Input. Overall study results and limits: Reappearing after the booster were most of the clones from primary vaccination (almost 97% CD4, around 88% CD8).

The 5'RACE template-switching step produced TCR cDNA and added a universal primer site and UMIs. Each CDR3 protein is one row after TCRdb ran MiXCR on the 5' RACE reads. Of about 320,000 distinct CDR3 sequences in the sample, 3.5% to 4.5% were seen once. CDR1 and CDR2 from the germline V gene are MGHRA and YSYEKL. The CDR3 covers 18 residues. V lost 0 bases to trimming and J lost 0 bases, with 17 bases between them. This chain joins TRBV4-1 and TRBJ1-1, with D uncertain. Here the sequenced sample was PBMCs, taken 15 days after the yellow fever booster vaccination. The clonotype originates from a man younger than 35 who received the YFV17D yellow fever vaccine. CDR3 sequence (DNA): TGCGCCAGCAGCCAAGAAGAGTCCTTCATTATGTTGAACACTGAAGCTTTCTTT. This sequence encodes CASSQEESFIMLNTEAFF.